The 11 T cell receptor beta chains reported below all come from one sample, sequenced in a study of T-cell memory formation after mild COVID-19. A single record per CDR3 protein comes from TCRdb applying MiXCR to the 5' RACE reads. In the table there are 95,000 to 120,000 distinct CDR3 sequences, 22% of which are singletons. Input material: PBMCs or a T cell subset sorted from them (not recorded which). Receptor source: a man between 18 and 29 years old who had mild COVID-19 (a few samples of this study predate the infection). Cell type and time point are not known.

V is TRBV27 and J is TRBJ2-2, with TRBD2 as a possible D gene (7 bases). This CDR3 is built from 13 residues. Trimming took 11 bases from V and 5 from J, leaving 15 bases between them. CDR1 MNHEY and CDR2 SMNVEV come from the germline V gene (reference sequence). CDR3 sequence: CARTGGLTGELFF. The CDR3 DNA is TGTGCCCGAACCGGGGGGCTGACCGGGGAGCTGTTTTTT.

CDR3: CASSFLDTRSPGELFF. DNA for the CDR3: TGTGCCAGCAGTTTTCTCGACACCCGAAGTCCCGGGGAGCTGTTTTTT. The rearrangement joins TRBV28 to TRBJ2-2; no clear D. The CDR3 runs 16 residues. CDR1 MDHEN and CDR2 SYDVKM come from the germline V gene. Trimming stripped 3 bases from V and 6 bases from J, with 17 bases between. Looking up the rest from reference TRBV28 and TRBJ2-2 gives the full variable domain: DVKVTQSSRYLVKRTGEKVFLECVQDMDHENMFWYRQDPGLGLRLIYFSYDVKMKEKGDIPEGYSVSREKKERFSLILESASTNQTSMYLCASSFLDTRSPGELFFGEGSRLTVL.

The chain has TRBV12-3 or TRBV12-4 and TRBJ1-5, with D possibly matching TRBD1 (6 bases). The V gene lost 2 bases and the J gene lost 3 bases, with 8 bases spanning the gap. This CDR3 comprises 14 residues. The CDR3 nucleotides are TGTGCCAGCAGTTTAAAGGGGGACAATCAGCCCCAGCATTTT. Its protein product is CASSLKGDNQPQHF.

The chain has TRBV19 and TRBJ1-2, with D possibly TRBD1 on 6 matching bases. Germline V gene sequence: CDR1 LNHDA, CDR2 SQIVND (reference sequence). Trimming removed 4 bases from V and 2 bases from J, with 14 bases in between. This CDR3 is built from 15 residues. Written as DNA, the CDR3 is TGTGCCAGTAGTAATGGGGGCGCGGGGAACTATGGCTACACCTTC. Protein sequence: CASSNGGAGNYGYTF. Complete variable domain (other parts from reference TRBV19 and TRBJ1-2): DGGITQSPKYLFRKEGQNVTLSCEQNLNHDAMYWYRQDPGQGLRLIYYSQIVNDFQKGDIAEGYSVSREKKESFPLTVTSAQKNPTAFYLCASSNGGAGNYGYTFGSGTRLTVV.

This clonotype was counted between two and nine times. The gene calls are TRBV7-6 and TRBJ1-1; D not certain. CDR1 SGHVS and CDR2 FNYEAQ come from the germline V gene. V was cut by 6 bases and J by 6 bases, with 14 bases left in between. This CDR3 contains 13 residues. This chain's CDR3 is CASSLGRPAEAFF. The CDR3, as DNA: TGTGCCAGCAGTCTAGGACGGCCTGCTGAAGCTTTCTTT.

The chain is built from TRBV18 and TRBJ2-5; 8 nucleotides line up with TRBD1. The CDR3 has 14 residues. Germline lookup yields CDR1 KGHSH and CDR2 LQKENI. With 3 bases clipped from V and 5 bases from J, the junction kept 5 bases outside the gene matches. CDR3 loop: CASSPGQDLETQYF. The CDR3 DNA reads TGTGCCAGCTCACCGGGACAGGATTTGGAGACCCAGTACTTC.

The V and J genes are TRBV11-2 and TRBJ2-3; 10 bases align to TRBD2. V was clipped by 5 bases and J by 2 bases; unmatched bases: 7. CDR3 length: 16 residues. Germline CDR1 and CDR2: SGHAT and FQNNGV. The CDR3 reads CASSPRLAGYTDTQYF. The DNA for the CDR3 is TGTGCCAGCAGCCCCAGACTAGCGGGTTACACAGATACGCAGTATTTT. The complete variable domain, with remaining parts taken from reference TRBV11-2 and TRBJ2-3, reads EAGVAQSPRYKIIEKRQSVAFWCNPISGHATLYWYQQILGQGPKLLIQFQNNGVVDDSQLPKDRFSAERLKGVDSTLKIQPAKLEDSAVYLCASSPRLAGYTDTQYFGPGTRLTVL.

This clonotype turned up a few times. The chain carries TRBV7-9 and TRBJ1-2; perhaps TRBD1 as D (5 bases). Trimming cost V 3 bases and J 4 bases, with 12 bases left between them. This CDR3 contains 14 residues. Germline V gives CDR1 SEHNR, CDR2 FQNEAQ (reference sequence). The CDR3 DNA reads TGTGCCAGCAGCTTGGGGCACAGCCTCTATGGCTACACCTTC. Its protein product is CASSLGHSLYGYTF.

This clonotype was seen a handful of times. The genes are TRBV12-3 or TRBV12-4 and TRBJ1-5, with TRBD1 identical over 8 bases. The junction had 6 bases not matched to a gene; V was cut back by 5 bases and J by 3 bases. The CDR3 runs 15 residues. CDR3 DNA sequence: TGTGCCAGCAGTCTGACAGGGGATGCCAATCAGCCCCAGCATTTT. It codes for CASSLTGDANQPQHF.

The chain carries TRBV7-2 and TRBJ2-7, with D possibly matching TRBD2 (6 bases). Germline V lookup: CDR1 SGHTA, CDR2 FQGNSA. V lost 5 bases and J lost 2, with 10 bases in between. This CDR3 spans 13 amino acids. The CDR3 here is CASSQTSTYEQYF. The CDR3 DNA sequence: TGTGCCAGCAGCCAGACTAGTACCTACGAGCAGTACTTC. The full variable domain, rest sourced from reference TRBV7-2 and TRBJ2-7, is GAGVSQSPSNKVTEKGKDVELRCDPISGHTALYWYRQSLGQGLEFLIYFQGNSAPDKSGLPSDRFSAERTGGSVSTLTIQRTQQEDSAVYLCASSQTSTYEQYFGPGTRLTVT.

This clonotype was observed a handful of times. The chain combines TRBV4-1 with TRBJ2-7, with 7 bases matching TRBD1. This CDR3 has 14 residues. Trimming at V came to 0 bases and at J to 3 bases, leaving 2 bases not matched to a gene. The germline V gene encodes CDR1 MGHRA and CDR2 YSYEKL. In nucleotides, the CDR3 is TGCGCCAGCAGCCAAGAACGACAGGGCTACGAGCAGTACTTC. Protein sequence: CASSQERQGYEQYF.